Following are 20 T cell receptor beta chains from one sample sequenced in a study of OX40 agonist ivuxolimab in advanced cancers. Profiling relied on immunoSEQ multiplex PCR, and the TCRdb table lists in-frame clones only, not all of them. The sample lists approximately 77,000 clones; about 91% were seen once. The sequenced sample was CD4+ or CD8+ T cells sorted from blood, obtained in a trial of the OX40 agonist ivuxolimab. The receptors derive from an adult with an advanced solid tumor such as melanoma, head and neck, liver or kidney cancer.

DNA for the CDR3: TGTGCCAGCTCACCGGCACAGGACCCCGAGCAGTACTTC. As protein: CASSPAQDPEQYF. This chain uses TRBV18 with TRBJ2-7; D perhaps matches TRBD1 (5 bases). Germline CDR1 is KGHSH and CDR2 is LQKENI. V was trimmed by 3 bases and J by 6 bases, leaving 12 bases between them. The CDR3 is made up of 13 amino acids.

The chain joins TRBV27 to TRBJ1-4; 7 bases fit TRBD1. Unmatched junction bases numbered 9, after V lost 5 bases and J lost 0 bases. This CDR3 is built from 17 residues. The germline V gene has CDR1 MNHEY and CDR2 SMNVEV (reference sequence). The CDR3 region has the DNA TGTGCCAGCAGTCACCTAACCGACAGGGCAACTAATGAAAAACTGTTTTTT. It codes for CASSHLTDRATNEKLFF.

This chain connects TRBV15 to TRBJ2-4; D is unclear. Trimming shortened V by 0 bases and J by 10 bases, and 7 bases separated the two germline ends. Germline V gene lookup returns CDR1 LNHNV and CDR2 YYDKDF (reference sequence). The CDR3 covers 12 residues. CDR3 sequence reads: CATSRDRSIQYF. CDR3 bases: TGTGCCACCAGCAGAGACAGGTCGATTCAGTACTTC.

The chain has TRBV4-3 and TRBJ2-1; 9 positions match TRBD2. From germline, CDR1 is LGHNA and CDR2 YSLEER. The CDR3 runs 18 residues. V was pared by 0 bases and J by 9 bases, with 15 bases of the junction left unmatched. CDR3: CASSQDILIAGVSGEQFF. The CDR3 DNA is TGCGCCAGCAGCCAAGATATCTTAATAGCGGGAGTGTCGGGTGAGCAGTTCTTC.

V and J are TRBV7-8 and TRBJ2-7; D gene unclear. Germline loops: CDR1 SGHVS, CDR2 FQNEAQ. V dropped 5 bases and J dropped 0 bases, with 8 bases sitting between them. This CDR3 is built from 13 residues. CDR3 in amino acids: CASSHTSSYEQYF. The CDR3 coding sequence is TGTGCCAGCAGCCACACCTCCTCCTACGAGCAGTACTTC.

In DNA form, the CDR3 reads TGTGCCAGCAGCGTAGGAGCAAGCTCCTACAATGAGCAGTTCTTC. Translating gives CASSVGASSYNEQFF. The chain employs TRBV9 and TRBJ2-1; D is undetermined. V was cut by 0 bases and J by 0 bases, with 7 bases left in between. Germline CDR1 SGDLS, CDR2 YYNGEE. This CDR3 region has 15 residues.

This chain joins TRBV10-3 and TRBJ2-5; weak D call: TRBD2 (6 bases). This CDR3 has 15 amino acids. Germline V gene sequence: CDR1 ENHRY, CDR2 SYGVKD. The germline V and J ends were trimmed by 0 bases and 3 bases, with 11 bases remaining between them. CDR3 residues: CAISESTREKETQYF. CDR3 nucleotides: TGTGCCATCAGTGAGTCGACTCGGGAGAAAGAGACCCAGTACTTC.

The rearrangement uses TRBV7-9 and TRBJ2-3; D gene ambiguous. The CDR3 is made up of 16 amino acids. Germline values: CDR1 SEHNR, CDR2 FQNEAQ (reference sequence). The germline V and J ends were trimmed by 1 base and 0 bases, with 11 bases remaining between them. As DNA, the CDR3 is TGTGCCAGCAGCTTAGGGCCAGCGCACAGCACAGATACGCAGTATTTT. This codes for CASSLGPAHSTDTQYF.

This rearrangement joins TRBV28 to TRBJ1-5; D is unresolved. Germline assignment: CDR1 MDHEN and CDR2 SYDVKM. V lost 1 base and J 4 bases, leaving 5 bases between the germline ends. This CDR3 is 13 amino acids long. For the CDR3, the DNA is TGTGCCAGCAGTTTATTGATAAATCAGCCCCAGCATTTT. Protein sequence: CASSLLINQPQHF.

V and J are TRBV9 and TRBJ2-1; TRBD2 is a possible D gene (6 bases). V lost 3 bases to trimming and J lost 6 bases, with 13 bases between them. This CDR3 has 14 amino acids. Germline CDR1 is SGDLS and CDR2 is YYNGEE. The chain's CDR3 is CASSEEQGGNEQFF. For the CDR3, the DNA is TGTGCCAGCAGCGAAGAGCAGGGAGGCAATGAGCAGTTCTTC.

The chain employs TRBV11-2 and TRBJ1-3; D is unclear. The CDR3 is 14 amino acids. Trimming pared 1 base from V and 0 bases from J, leaving 4 bases between. Germline V gene data show CDR1 as SGHAT and CDR2 as FQNNGV. The CDR3 here is CASSLVRSGNTIYF. CDR3 DNA sequence: TGTGCCAGCAGCTTAGTCCGCTCTGGAAACACCATATATTTT.

The chain is built from TRBV6-5 and TRBJ2-2; D is uncertain. The germline CDR1 and CDR2 sequences are MNHEY and SVGAGI. The CDR3 extends over 13 amino acids. V lost 2 bases to trimming and J lost 5 bases, with 6 bases between them. The DNA for the CDR3 is TGTGCCAGCAGTTACGAGGAAACCGGGGAGCTGTTTTTT. Translation: CASSYEETGELFF.

CDR3 sequence reads: CASSLGASGSSETQYF. In DNA, the CDR3 is TGTGCCAGCAGCTTAGGGGCTAGCGGTTCCTCAGAGACCCAGTACTTC. The chain joins TRBV7-3 to TRBJ2-5; 7 positions agree with TRBD2. The ends lost 2 bases at V and 4 bases at J; junction bases unmatched: 10. This CDR3 comprises 16 residues. The germline gives CDR1 SGHTA, CDR2 FQGTGA.

The chain carries TRBV19 and TRBJ2-1, with 7 nucleotides matching TRBD2. Germline values: CDR1 LNHDA, CDR2 SQIVND (reference sequence). V lost 9 bases, J lost 2 bases, and 4 bases stayed unmatched. The CDR3 is 13 residues long. The CDR3 DNA reads as TGTGCCAGCTTCGGACTAGCCTACAATGAGCAGTTCTTC. This codes for CASFGLAYNEQFF.

The genes are TRBV5-1 and TRBJ2-7, with D hard to call. CDR1 SGHRS and CDR2 YFSETQ come from the germline V gene. The CDR3 has 11 amino acids. The V gene lost 0 bases and the J gene lost 6 bases, with 4 bases spanning the gap. The CDR3 here is CASSLGFEQYF. CDR3 sequence (DNA): TGCGCCAGCAGCTTGGGTTTCGAGCAGTACTTC.

The chain employs TRBV4-3 and TRBJ2-7; maybe TRBD1 (5 bases). There are 17 residues in the CDR3. V lost 0 bases and J 0 bases, leaving 15 bases between the germline ends. Per the germline V gene, CDR1 is LGHNA and CDR2 is YSLEER. In nucleotides, the CDR3 is TGCGCCAGCAGCCAAGATTGGGGCGAGCTGACCTCCTACGAGCAGTACTTC. Its protein product is CASSQDWGELTSYEQYF.

The chain couples TRBV19 to TRBJ1-1; no reliable D call. The CDR3 runs 17 residues. Trimming pared 4 bases from V and 0 bases from J, leaving 18 bases between. The germline CDR1 and CDR2 sequences are LNHDA and SQIVND (reference sequence). The CDR3 DNA reads TGTGCCAGTAGTAGTCGACGATCGTCTTCGATGAACACTGAAGCTTTCTTT. It encodes CASSSRRSSSMNTEAFF.

The DNA of the CDR3 is TGCGCCAGCAGCCAAGATCCCTATTCGGGGGGGGGTATGAATACGCAGTATTTT. This encodes CASSQDPYSGGGMNTQYF. V is TRBV4-3 and J is TRBJ2-3; 8 positions agree with TRBD2. V was clipped by 0 bases and J by 7 bases; unmatched bases: 15. Per germline, CDR1 LGHNA and CDR2 YSLEER. CDR3 length: 18 amino acids.

The chain carries TRBV2 and TRBJ1-3; 7 bases agree with TRBD1. Trimming cost V 2 bases and J 3 bases; bases outside gene matches: 4. CDR1 SNHLY and CDR2 FYNNEI come from the germline V gene. CDR3 size: 15 residues. The CDR3, as DNA: TGTGCCAGCAGTGAACCCTGGGACAGTGGAAACACCATATATTTT. It yields the protein CASSEPWDSGNTIYF.

This clone showed up just once. This rearrangement joins TRBV19 to TRBJ2-7; D possibly corresponds to TRBD2 (5 bases). V lost 5 bases to trimming and J lost 2 bases, with 16 bases between them. The germline CDR1 and CDR2 sequences are LNHDA and SQIVND (reference sequence). The CDR3 is 15 residues long. Written as DNA, the CDR3 is TGTGCCAGTAGTGCCTCCCAGCAGCGGCCCTACGAGCAGTACTTC. Protein product: CASSASQQRPYEQYF. Full variable domain (rest looked up from reference TRBV19 and TRBJ2-7): DGGITQSPKYLFRKEGQNVTLSCEQNLNHDAMYWYRQDPGQGLRLIYYSQIVNDFQKGDIAEGYSVSREKKESFPLTVTSAQKNPTAFYLCASSASQQRPYEQYFGPGTRLTVT.